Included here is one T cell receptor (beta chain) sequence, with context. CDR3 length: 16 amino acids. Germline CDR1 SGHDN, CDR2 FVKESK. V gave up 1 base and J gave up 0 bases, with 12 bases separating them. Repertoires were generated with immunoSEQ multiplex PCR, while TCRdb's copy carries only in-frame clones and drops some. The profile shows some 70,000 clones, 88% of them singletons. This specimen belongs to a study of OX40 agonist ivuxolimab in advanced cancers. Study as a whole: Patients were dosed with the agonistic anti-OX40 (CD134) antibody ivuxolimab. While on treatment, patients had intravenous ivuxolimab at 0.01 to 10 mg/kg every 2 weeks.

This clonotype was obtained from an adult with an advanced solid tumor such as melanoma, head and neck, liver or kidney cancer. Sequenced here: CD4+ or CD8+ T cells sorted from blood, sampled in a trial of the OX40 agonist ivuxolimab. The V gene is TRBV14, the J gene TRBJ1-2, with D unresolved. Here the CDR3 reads CASSQVSAWSNYGYTF. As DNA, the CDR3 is TGTGCCAGCAGCCAAGTCTCAGCCTGGTCTAACTATGGCTACACCTTC.